The present T cell receptor (beta chain) was sequenced within a study of blood T cell repertoires in COVID-19. Across the study: Nucleic acid was either cDNA or gDNA, and it came from T cells, B-cell-depleted T cells, or PBMCs.

Study processing details: By means of reference gene primer amplification, nucleated cell counts were estimated. Measured with immunoSEQ multiplex PCR; TCRdb has only the in-frame clones, and not every one. The V and J calls and the clone size are those of that table, but D and trimming were determined from the DNA. Of approximately 80,000 clones detected, around 77% appear once; the ten largest clones hold around 9.5%. The sequenced sample was peripheral blood. This TCR was recovered from a human donor in a cohort sampled during active COVID-19.

The CDR3 nucleotides read TGTGCCAGCAGCCCCCCCACAGGAACTGGGGCCAACGTCCTGACTTTC. Protein sequence: CASSPPTGTGANVLTF. The chain joins TRBV5-4 to TRBJ2-6; TRBD1 might be the D (5 bases). This CDR3 is 16 amino acids long. The germline CDR1 and CDR2 sequences are SGHNT and YYREEE (reference sequence). The V gene lost 4 bases and the J gene lost 2 bases, with 13 bases spanning the gap.